Listed below are T cell receptor beta chains from one sample, sequenced in a study of shared clonotypes between healthy human individuals. The repertoire was sequenced with immunoSEQ multiplex PCR; TCRdb's copy has only in-frame clones and lacks some. The data show a few million clones, approximately 96% seen once. Material for sequencing was naive CD4+ T cells sorted from blood. Receptors were obtained from a man in his late teens or twenties in good health. CDR3s include the opening cysteine and the closing phenylalanine or tryptophan. D genes are given only for firm matches. Clone size is not always given. Where it is, it says once, few, many or a class for expanded clones.

CDR3 protein,clone size,D gene,V gene
CASRNTGYSGNTIYF,-,-,TRBV16
CASSPSGTGKGDEKLFF,-,TRBD1,TRBV7-2
CASSEQQGTYNEQFF,-,-,TRBV2
CASSRGDTQYF,-,-,TRBV18
CASSLMTGGLYTDTQYF,-,TRBD1,TRBV7-2
CASSSFVTGHYEQYF,-,-,TRBV7-9
CASSVMGTTYNEQFF,-,-,TRBV9
CASSYQLDGDTEAFF,once,-,TRBV28
CAISERGGGADEKLFF,-,-,TRBV10-3
CASSDEGGTPLHF,-,-,TRBV6-4
CASSLGQGNHQPQHF,-,TRBD1,TRBV6-6
CATSRVQNQETQYF,-,-,TRBV15
CASSRVRVYEKLFF,-,-,TRBV4-1